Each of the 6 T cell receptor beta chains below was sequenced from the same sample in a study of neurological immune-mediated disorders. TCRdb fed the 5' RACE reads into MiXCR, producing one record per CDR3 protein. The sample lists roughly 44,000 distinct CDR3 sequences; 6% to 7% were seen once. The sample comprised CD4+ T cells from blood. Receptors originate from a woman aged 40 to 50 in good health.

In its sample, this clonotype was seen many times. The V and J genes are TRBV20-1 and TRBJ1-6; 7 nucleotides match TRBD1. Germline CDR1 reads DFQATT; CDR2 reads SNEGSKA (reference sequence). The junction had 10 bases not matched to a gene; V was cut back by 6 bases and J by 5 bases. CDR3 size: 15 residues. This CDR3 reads CSATRPGTDNSPLHF. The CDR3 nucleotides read TGCAGTGCAACCCGACCCGGGACAGATAATTCACCCCTCCACTTT.

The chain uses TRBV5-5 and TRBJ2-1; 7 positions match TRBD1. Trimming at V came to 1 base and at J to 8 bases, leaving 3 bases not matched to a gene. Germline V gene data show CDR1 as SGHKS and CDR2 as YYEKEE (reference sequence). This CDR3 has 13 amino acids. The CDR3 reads CASSLQGVDEQFF. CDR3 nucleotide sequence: TGTGCCAGCAGCTTGCAGGGGGTGGATGAGCAGTTCTTC.

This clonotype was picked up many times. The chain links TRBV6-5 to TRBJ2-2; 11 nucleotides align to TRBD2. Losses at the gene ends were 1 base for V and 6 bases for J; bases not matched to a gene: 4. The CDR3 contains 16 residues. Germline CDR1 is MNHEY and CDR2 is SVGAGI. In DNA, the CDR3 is TGTGCCAGCAGTTACTTAGCGGGAGGGCCCCCCGGGGAGCTGTTTTTT. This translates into CASSYLAGGPPGELFF.

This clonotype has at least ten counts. Here the CDR3 DNA reads TGCGCCAGCAGTTTCCAGGGGTCTTCGGAAAAACTGTTTTTT. Residues: CASSFQGSSEKLFF. V gene TRBV5-1 combines with J gene TRBJ1-4, with D possibly TRBD1 on 6 matching bases. CDR3 length: 14 residues. Germline V gene data show CDR1 as SGHRS and CDR2 as YFSETQ. Trimming stripped 5 bases from V and 8 bases from J, with 16 bases between.

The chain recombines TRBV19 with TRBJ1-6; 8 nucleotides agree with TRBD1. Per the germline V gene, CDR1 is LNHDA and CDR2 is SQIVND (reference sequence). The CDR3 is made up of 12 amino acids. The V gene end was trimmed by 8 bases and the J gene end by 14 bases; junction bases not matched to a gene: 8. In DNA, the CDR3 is TGTGCCAGTGGACAGGGCAACGGGGCCCTCCACTTT. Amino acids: CASGQGNGALHF.

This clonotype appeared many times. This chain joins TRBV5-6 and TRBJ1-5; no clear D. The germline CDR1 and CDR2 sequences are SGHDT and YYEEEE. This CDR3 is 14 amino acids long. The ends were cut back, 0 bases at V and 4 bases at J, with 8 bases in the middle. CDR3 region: CASSLVDGNQPQHF. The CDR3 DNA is TGTGCCAGCAGCTTGGTGGACGGTAATCAGCCCCAGCATTTT.